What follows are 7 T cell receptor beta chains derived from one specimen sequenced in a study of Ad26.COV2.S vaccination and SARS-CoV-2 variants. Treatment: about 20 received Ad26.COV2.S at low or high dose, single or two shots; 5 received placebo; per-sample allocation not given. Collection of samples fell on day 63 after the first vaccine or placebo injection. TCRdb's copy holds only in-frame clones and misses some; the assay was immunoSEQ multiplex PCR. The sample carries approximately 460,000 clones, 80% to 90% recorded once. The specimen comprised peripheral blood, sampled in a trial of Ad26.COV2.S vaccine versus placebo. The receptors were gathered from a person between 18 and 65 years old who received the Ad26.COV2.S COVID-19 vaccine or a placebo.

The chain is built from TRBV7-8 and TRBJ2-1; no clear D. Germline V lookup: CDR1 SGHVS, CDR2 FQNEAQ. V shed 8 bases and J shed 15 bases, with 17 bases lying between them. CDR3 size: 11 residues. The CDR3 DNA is TGTGCCAGCGGAAGATTCCCAGGCTGGTTCTTC. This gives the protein CASGRFPGWFF.

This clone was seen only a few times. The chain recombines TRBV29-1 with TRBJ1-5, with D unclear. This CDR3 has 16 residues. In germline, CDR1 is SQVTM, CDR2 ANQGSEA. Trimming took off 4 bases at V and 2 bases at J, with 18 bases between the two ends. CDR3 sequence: CSVVLVNKGGNQPQHF. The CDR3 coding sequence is TGCAGCGTTGTGTTGGTTAATAAGGGCGGCAATCAGCCCCAGCATTTT.

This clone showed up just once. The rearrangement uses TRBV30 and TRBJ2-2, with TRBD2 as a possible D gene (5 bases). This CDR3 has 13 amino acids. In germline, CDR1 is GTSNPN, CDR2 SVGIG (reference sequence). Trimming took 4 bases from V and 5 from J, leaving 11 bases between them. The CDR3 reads CAWKGRGTGELFF. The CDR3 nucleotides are TGTGCCTGGAAAGGGAGAGGTACCGGGGAGCTGTTTTTT.

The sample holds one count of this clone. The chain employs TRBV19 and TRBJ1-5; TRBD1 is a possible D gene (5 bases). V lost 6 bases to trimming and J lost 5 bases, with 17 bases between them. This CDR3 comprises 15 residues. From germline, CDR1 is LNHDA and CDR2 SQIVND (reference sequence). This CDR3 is CASRNVGGGYQPQHF. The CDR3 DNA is TGTGCCAGTAGAAACGTGGGGGGAGGATATCAGCCCCAGCATTTT.

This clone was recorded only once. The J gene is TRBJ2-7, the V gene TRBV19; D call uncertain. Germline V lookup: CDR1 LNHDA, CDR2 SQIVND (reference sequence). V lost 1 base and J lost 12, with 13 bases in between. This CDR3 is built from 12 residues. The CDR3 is CASSIGLSSPYF. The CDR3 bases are TGTGCCAGTAGTATAGGGCTATCGAGCCCGTACTTC. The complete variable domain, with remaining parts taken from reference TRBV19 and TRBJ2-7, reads DGGITQSPKYLFRKEGQNVTLSCEQNLNHDAMYWYRQDPGQGLRLIYYSQIVNDFQKGDIAEGYSVSREKKESFPLTVTSAQKNPTAFYLCASSIGLSSPYFGPGTRLTVT.

The CDR3 sequence: CASSPSWTGELFF. Written as DNA, the CDR3 is TGTGCCAGTAGTCCCAGTTGGACCGGGGAGCTGTTTTTT. The rearrangement links TRBV19 to TRBJ2-2; D call uncertain. V was pared by 5 bases and J by 5 bases, with 9 bases between. This CDR3 is built from 13 residues. CDR1 is LNHDA and CDR2 is SQIVND in the germline V gene (reference sequence).

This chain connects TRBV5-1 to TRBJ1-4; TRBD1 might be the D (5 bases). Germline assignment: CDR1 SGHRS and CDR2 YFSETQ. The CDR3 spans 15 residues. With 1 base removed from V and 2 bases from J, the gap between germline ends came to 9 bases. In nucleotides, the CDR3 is TGCGCCAGCAGCTTGATGGGGCTCACTAATGAAAAACTGTTTTTT. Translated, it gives CASSLMGLTNEKLFF.